Below, 7 T cell receptor beta chains from the same sample are listed, as sequenced in a study of shared clonotypes between healthy human individuals. Profiled with immunoSEQ multiplex PCR; TCRdb holds only in-frame clones, not every one. This sample has around 2.1 million clones; more than 85% occur once, and the top ten carry around 1.7%. The naive CD8 population came from CD45RO-negative cells selected for CCR7, without terminally differentiated effector memory CD45RA+ cells. The sequenced sample was naive CD8+ T cells from PBMCs. The receptors were gathered from a man between 18 and 29 years old in good health. Some clones in this sample may be carry-over from other donors' samples.

The genes are TRBV10-1 and TRBJ2-2; D gene unclear. Germline V lookup: CDR1 WNHNN, CDR2 SYGVQD (reference sequence). V lost 7 bases and J 0 bases, leaving 6 bases between the germline ends. CDR3 length: 13 amino acids. The CDR3 spells CASISSNTGELFF. CDR3 nucleotide sequence: TGCGCCAGCATTTCGTCGAACACCGGGGAGCTGTTTTTT.

This chain joins TRBV5-1 and TRBJ1-1, with 8 bases identical to TRBD1. CDR3 length equals 15 residues. V dropped 4 bases and J dropped 2; count of bases not matched to a gene: 7. Germline V gene sequence: CDR1 SGHRS, CDR2 YFSETQ. CDR3: CASSTWTGTNTEAFF. The CDR3 nucleotides read TGCGCCAGCAGCACCTGGACAGGGACAAACACTGAAGCTTTCTTT.

This chain joins TRBV15 and TRBJ2-2, with TRBD2 identical over 8 bases. The germline V gene has CDR1 LNHNV and CDR2 YYDKDF (reference sequence). The V and J ends lost 0 bases and 0 bases, in that order; junction bases with no gene match: 3. The CDR3 spans 17 residues. The CDR3 sequence: CATSRDAGLANTGELFF. The CDR3 region has the DNA TGTGCCACCAGCAGAGATGCGGGACTAGCGAACACCGGGGAGCTGTTTTTT.

For the CDR3, the DNA is TGTGCCAGCAGTCCGGGCCGGGACAGCACTACGTCGCAGTACTTC. It encodes CASSPGRDSTTSQYF. The rearrangement joins TRBV28 to TRBJ2-7; 7 bases fit TRBD1. The trim removed 5 bases at V and 9 bases at J, leaving 16 bases unmatched. The CDR3 contains 15 residues. Per the germline V gene, CDR1 is MDHEN and CDR2 is SYDVKM.

The chain employs TRBV7-6 and TRBJ2-1, with TRBD2 as a possible D gene (6 bases). Between the trimmed V and J ends, which lost 3 bases and 0 bases, there was a span of 12 bases. The CDR3 is made up of 16 amino acids. Germline-derived CDR1 and CDR2 are SGHVS and FNYEAQ. The CDR3 region has the DNA TGTGCCAGCAGCTTTAGGGCGGGAAGCTCCTACAATGAGCAGTTCTTC. Its protein is CASSFRAGSSYNEQFF.

This chain links TRBV19 with TRBJ2-6; D unclear. This CDR3 comprises 13 residues. Germline CDR1 and CDR2: LNHDA and SQIVND (reference sequence). Between the trimmed V and J ends, which lost 8 bases and 1 base, there was a span of 6 bases. Here the CDR3 reads CASRYSGANVLTF. For the CDR3, the DNA is TGTGCCAGTCGGTATTCTGGGGCCAACGTCCTGACTTTC.

The CDR3 DNA is TGTGCCAGCTCACCGGAGCGGACAGGGAACTATGGCTACACCTTC. Encoded protein: CASSPERTGNYGYTF. The chain joins TRBV18 to TRBJ1-2; 8 nucleotides line up with TRBD1. The CDR3 runs 15 residues. The junction had 5 bases not matched to a gene; V was cut back by 3 bases and J by 2 bases. Germline CDR1 reads KGHSH; CDR2 reads LQKENI.